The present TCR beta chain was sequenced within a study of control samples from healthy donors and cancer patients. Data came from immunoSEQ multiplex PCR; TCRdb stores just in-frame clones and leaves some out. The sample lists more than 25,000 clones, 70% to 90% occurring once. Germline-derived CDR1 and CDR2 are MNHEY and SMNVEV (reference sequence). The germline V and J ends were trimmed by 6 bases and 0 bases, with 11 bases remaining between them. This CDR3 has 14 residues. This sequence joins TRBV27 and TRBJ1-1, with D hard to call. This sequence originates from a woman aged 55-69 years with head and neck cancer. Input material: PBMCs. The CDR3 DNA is TGTGCCAGCAGACCTGGGCCGTTGAACACTGAAGCTTTCTTT. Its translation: CASRPGPLNTEAFF.